The 6 T cell receptor beta chains below were found in one sample sequenced in a study of monozygotic twins with inflammatory bowel disease. TCRdb reprocessed the 5' RACE reads, with one entry per CDR3 protein and no DNA. The sample data list roughly 320,000 distinct CDR3 sequences. Sequencing used blood. The receptors shown here come from a human donor with ulcerative colitis or Crohn's disease, or a healthy co-twin of an affected twin (not recorded which).

The chain couples TRBV12-3 or TRBV12-4 to TRBJ2-1. The CDR3 is 15 amino acids. The chain's CDR3 is CASSHSGIPYNEQFF.

This chain links TRBV19 with TRBJ2-7; there is no DNA to check the TCRdb D call of TRBD1. Per germline, CDR1 LNHDA and CDR2 SQIVND (reference sequence). The CDR3 spans 14 residues. Here the CDR3 reads CASSGRDGAYEQYF.

This rearrangement joins TRBV7-2 to TRBJ2-1. Germline values: CDR1 SGHTA, CDR2 FQGNSA. The CDR3 spans 14 residues. CDR3 sequence: CASSWKGPYNEQFF.

The rearrangement joins TRBV28 to TRBJ2-1; checking the TCRdb D call of TRBD2 is not possible without DNA. Germline V lookup: CDR1 MDHEN, CDR2 SYDVKM. This CDR3 spans 16 amino acids. CDR3 residues: CASSLELLAGQNEQFF. The full variable domain, with the rest looked up from reference TRBV28 and TRBJ2-1, is DVKVTQSSRYLVKRTGEKVFLECVQDMDHENMFWYRQDPGLGLRLIYFSYDVKMKEKGDIPEGYSVSREKKERFSLILESASTNQTSMYLCASSLELLAGQNEQFFGPGTRLTVL.

The CDR3 sequence: CASRVETSVYNEQFF. V usage is TRBV10-2 and J usage is TRBJ2-1; TCRdb's D call of TRBD2 is untestable without DNA. The CDR3 spans 15 residues. CDR1 is WSHSY and CDR2 is SAAADI in the germline V gene.

The chain combines TRBV4-3 with TRBJ2-1; TCRdb's D call of TRBD1 is untestable without DNA. CDR3 length: 16 amino acids. CDR1 and CDR2 (germline): LGHNA, YSLEER. Here the CDR3 reads CASSQDWAQTYNEQFF.